A single sample gave rise to the 14 T cell receptor beta chains below, sequenced in a study of T cell responses to AZD1222 COVID-19 vaccine. This table comes from immunoSEQ multiplex PCR, and its TCRdb copy is limited to in-frame clones, with some not included. In the table there are roughly 140,000 clones, 90% to 95% of which are singletons. Sequencing used peripheral blood, obtained on day 0 of AZD1222 vaccination. All receptors come from an adult in good health.

The rearrangement links TRBV10-2 to TRBJ1-2; unclear D gene. The CDR3 spans 15 residues. Germline lookup yields CDR1 WSHSY and CDR2 SAAADI. V was cut by 0 bases and J by 1 base, with 9 bases left in between. CDR3 in amino acids: CASSESPPSNYGYTF. Here the CDR3 DNA reads TGCGCCAGCAGTGAGTCTCCACCCAGTAACTATGGCTACACCTTC.

This chain connects TRBV5-6 to TRBJ1-3; D not resolved. Germline V gene data show CDR1 as SGHDT and CDR2 as YYEEEE. This CDR3 region has 14 residues. Trimming pared 2 bases from V and 0 bases from J, leaving 6 bases between. The CDR3 region is CASSFSSSGNTIYF. DNA of the CDR3: TGTGCCAGCAGCTTCTCTTCCTCTGGAAACACCATATATTTT.

The CDR3 reads CASSTPVGDTEAFF. The CDR3, as DNA: TGTGCCAGTAGTACACCAGTAGGTGACACTGAAGCTTTCTTT. This chain links TRBV19 with TRBJ1-1; D gene ambiguous. The CDR3 is made up of 14 amino acids. Trimming cost V 4 bases and J 3 bases, with 12 bases left between them. Germline V gene data show CDR1 as LNHDA and CDR2 as SQIVND (reference sequence).

J is TRBJ1-5 and V is TRBV6-1; D is possibly TRBD1 (6 bases). This CDR3 spans 14 amino acids. Trimming removed 3 bases from V and 7 bases from J, with 13 bases in between. The germline V gene encodes CDR1 MNHNS and CDR2 SASEGT. The chain's CDR3 is CASSDRGIGQPQHF. The CDR3 nucleotides read TGTGCCAGCAGTGACAGGGGTATTGGGCAGCCCCAGCATTTT.

J is TRBJ2-2 and V is TRBV2; no clear D. CDR1 is SNHLY and CDR2 is FYNNEI in the germline V gene. The CDR3 contains 12 residues. V was trimmed by 5 bases and J by 7 bases, leaving 8 bases between them. CDR3 region: CASSLGLGELFF. The CDR3 nucleotides are TGTGCCAGCAGTTTAGGGCTCGGGGAGCTGTTTTTT.

V usage is TRBV7-8 and J usage is TRBJ1-2; maybe TRBD1 (5 bases). Germline CDR1 reads SGHVS; CDR2 reads FQNEAQ. The V end lost 3 bases, the J end lost 1 base, and 9 bases lay between the germline ends. The CDR3 contains 14 residues. CDR3 protein: CASSFGRDNYGYTF. CDR3 bases: TGTGCCAGCAGCTTCGGCAGGGATAACTATGGCTACACCTTC.

The chain joins TRBV6-5 to TRBJ1-1; possibly TRBD1 for D (6 bases). The ends were cut back, 7 bases at V and 2 bases at J, with 11 bases in the middle. Looked up from germline, CDR1 is MNHEY and CDR2 is SVGAGI. This CDR3 has 13 amino acids. In DNA, the CDR3 is TGTGCCAGCACCGGACAGTCCAACACTGAAGCTTTCTTT. It codes for CASTGQSNTEAFF.

The V and J genes are TRBV29-1 and TRBJ2-5, with D maybe TRBD1 (5 bases). CDR1 is SQVTM and CDR2 is ANQGSEA in the germline V gene. The CDR3 runs to 12 residues. As DNA, the CDR3 is TGCCCCAGACAGCACCCGTCCAGGACCCAGTACTTC. This sequence encodes CPRQHPSRTQYF.

V gene TRBV5-6 combines with J gene TRBJ2-3; D call uncertain. CDR1 and CDR2 from the germline V gene are SGHDT and YYEEEE. Trimming shortened V by 0 bases and J by 0 bases, and 8 bases separated the two germline ends. The CDR3 extends over 15 amino acids. The chain's CDR3 is CASSLVYYSTDTQYF. CDR3 in DNA: TGTGCCAGCAGCTTGGTCTACTACAGCACAGATACGCAGTATTTT.

CDR3 coding DNA: TGTGCCAGCAGTTACAGAGTTGCGACTAATGAAAAACTGTTTTTT. The encoded protein is CASSYRVATNEKLFF. J is TRBJ1-4 and V is TRBV6-5; D ambiguous. Trimming took 2 bases from V and 2 from J, leaving 9 bases between them. This CDR3 has 15 amino acids. CDR1 is MNHEY, CDR2 SVGAGI, per germline.

In this sample, this clone turned up once. This rearrangement joins TRBV9 to TRBJ1-2, with a possible D match to TRBD1 (6 bases). The V and J ends lost 4 bases and 7 bases respectively, with 20 bases between them. Germline loops: CDR1 SGDLS, CDR2 YYNGEE. The CDR3 totals 15 residues. CDR3 sequence reads: CASSPEGGQRRGYTF. The DNA for the CDR3 is TGTGCCAGCAGCCCAGAGGGGGGGCAGAGGCGTGGCTACACCTTC.

The V gene is TRBV5-8, the J gene TRBJ2-3; D is uncertain. The germline V and J ends were trimmed by 0 bases and 2 bases, with 13 bases remaining between them. The CDR3 sequence is 16 residues long. Germline assignment: CDR1 SGHTS and CDR2 YDEGEE. Here the CDR3 reads CASSLGNSQITDTQYF. CDR3 in DNA: TGTGCCAGCAGCTTGGGCAACAGCCAAATCACAGATACGCAGTATTTT.

V gene TRBV18 combines with J gene TRBJ2-5; D is perhaps TRBD1 (6 bases). Germline CDR1 reads KGHSH; CDR2 reads LQKENI. The CDR3 consists of 13 residues. The V gene lost 0 bases and the J gene lost 7 bases, with 9 bases spanning the gap. The CDR3 protein is CASSPPGAGTQYF. In DNA, the CDR3 is TGTGCCAGCTCACCACCGGGGGCGGGGACCCAGTACTTC.

CDR3 nucleotide sequence: TGTGCCAGCAGTTTAAAGTGGACACCCGGTCAGCCCCAGCATTTT. As protein: CASSLKWTPGQPQHF. This chain connects TRBV27 to TRBJ1-5; possible D gene TRBD1, 5 bases. This CDR3 has 15 amino acids. Germline V gene sequence: CDR1 MNHEY, CDR2 SMNVEV (reference sequence). Trimming removed 2 bases at V and 6 bases at J, with 14 bases between.